The 30 T cell receptor beta chains reported below all come from one sample, sequenced in a study of blood T cell repertoires in COVID-19. Only in-frame clones appear in the TCRdb table, and some are missing; sequencing was by immunoSEQ multiplex PCR. This sample yields around 57,000 clones, of which 87% are seen a single time; 20% to 25% belongs to the top ten. Sequencing input: peripheral blood. These receptors were taken from a woman older than 75 with COVID-19, enrolled during active disease.

This chain joins TRBV5-1 and TRBJ2-7; the match to TRBD1 covers 10 bases. The germline V gene has CDR1 SGHRS and CDR2 YFSETQ. Unmatched junction bases numbered 12, after V lost 6 bases and J lost 6 bases. The CDR3 runs 15 residues. The CDR3, as DNA: TGCGCCAGCACCACCGTCGGGACAGGGGTTTCCGAGCAGTACTTC. Translation gives CASTTVGTGVSEQYF.

The rearrangement joins TRBV5-1 to TRBJ2-3; the match to TRBD2 covers 8 bases. CDR1 and CDR2 (germline): SGHRS, YFSETQ. J was trimmed by 2 bases and V by 6 bases; bases with no gene match: 8. The CDR3 has 15 residues. The CDR3: CASTEAGATTDTQYF. The CDR3 DNA reads TGCGCCAGCACCGAAGCGGGGGCTACCACAGATACGCAGTATTTT.

V usage is TRBV5-5 and J usage is TRBJ2-7; tentative D call: TRBD1 (5 bases). The CDR3 runs to 14 residues. Germline V gene data show CDR1 as SGHKS and CDR2 as YYEKEE (reference sequence). Trimming cost V 0 bases and J 0 bases, with 7 bases left between them. CDR3 amino acids: CASSLEGDSYEQYF. CDR3 bases: TGTGCCAGCAGCTTGGAAGGGGACTCCTACGAGCAGTACTTC.

V is TRBV6-5 and J is TRBJ2-7; 8 positions agree with TRBD1. The J segment lost 6 bases and the V segment lost 9 bases, leaving 16 bases of the junction unmatched. This CDR3 contains 15 residues. Germline CDR1 reads MNHEY; CDR2 reads SVGAGI. The CDR3 reads CASREPPGGAFEQYF. CDR3 bases: TGTGCCAGTCGCGAGCCTCCAGGGGGCGCTTTCGAGCAGTACTTC.

V and J are TRBV7-9 and TRBJ1-2; D is unclear. This CDR3 is 13 amino acids long. Germline CDR1 and CDR2: SEHNR and FQNEAQ (reference sequence). V was clipped by 2 bases and J by 3 bases, with 7 bases between them. CDR3 DNA sequence: TGTGCCAGCAGCTTAAACAACGACTATGGCTACACCTTC. This sequence encodes CASSLNNDYGYTF.

Here the CDR3 DNA reads TGTGCCAGCAGCCTGACTAGCGGGGGCTCCGGGGACAATGAGCAGTTCTTC. Translated: CASSLTSGGSGDNEQFF. This rearrangement joins TRBV5-4 to TRBJ2-1; 12 bases are shared with TRBD2. CDR1 is SGHNT, CDR2 YYREEE, per germline (reference sequence). The J segment lost 5 bases and the V segment lost 4 bases, leaving 10 bases of the junction unmatched. This CDR3 has 17 residues. The entire variable domain, with the rest obtained from reference TRBV5-4 and TRBJ2-1, is as follows: ETGVTQSPTHLIKTRGQQVTLRCSSQSGHNTVSWYQQALGQGPQFIFQYYREEENGRGNFPPRFSGLQFPNYSSELNVNALELDDSALYLCASSLTSGGSGDNEQFFGPGTRLTVL.

This chain uses TRBV30 with TRBJ2-7; D not certain. V was cut by 3 bases and J by 3 bases, with 18 bases left in between. This CDR3 has 15 residues. Germline CDR1 GTSNPN, CDR2 SVGIG (reference sequence). This chain's CDR3 is CAWSASNRAFYEQYF. DNA of the CDR3: TGTGCCTGGAGCGCTTCAAACCGAGCCTTCTACGAGCAGTACTTC.

This chain links TRBV5-1 with TRBJ2-1, with D maybe TRBD1 (6 bases). Trimming shortened V by 4 bases and J by 6 bases, and 11 bases separated the two germline ends. The CDR3 runs 13 residues. Germline CDR1 SGHRS, CDR2 YFSETQ. The CDR3 reads CASSPGVRNEQFF. In DNA form, the CDR3 reads TGCGCCAGCAGCCCAGGGGTCCGCAATGAGCAGTTCTTC.

V is TRBV19 and J is TRBJ1-5, with D possibly matching TRBD1 (6 bases). This CDR3 contains 15 residues. The V gene's germline CDR1 is LNHDA and CDR2 SQIVND (reference sequence). V shed 5 bases and J shed 7 bases, with 18 bases lying between them. CDR3 sequence reads: CASSSADKGGQPQHF. CDR3 in DNA: TGTGCCAGTAGTTCGGCAGACAAGGGGGGGCAGCCCCAGCATTTT.

The genes are TRBV5-1 and TRBJ1-2, with 8 bases matching TRBD1. The CDR3 has 14 amino acids. Trimming took 7 bases from V and 6 from J; bases not matched to a gene: 11. Germline V gene sequence: CDR1 SGHRS, CDR2 YFSETQ. Here the CDR3 DNA reads TGCGCCAGCGGAAGGACAGGGCAGGACAATGGCTACACCTTC. Residues: CASGRTGQDNGYTF.

The table lists this clone with a few counts. The chain has TRBV7-9 and TRBJ1-1, with D possibly being TRBD1 (6 bases). Trimming shortened V by 5 bases and J by 2 bases, and 15 bases separated the two germline ends. Germline V gene data show CDR1 as SEHNR and CDR2 as FQNEAQ (reference sequence). The length of the CDR3 is 15 residues. The CDR3 region is CASSIQGTTNTEAFF. The DNA for the CDR3 is TGTGCCAGCAGCATACAGGGAACAACTAACACTGAAGCTTTCTTT.

This chain joins TRBV5-1 and TRBJ1-1; D is unresolved. This CDR3 contains 14 residues. The V end lost 1 base, the J end lost 10 bases, and 17 bases lay between the germline ends. Germline CDR1 and CDR2: SGHRS and YFSETQ. This CDR3 is CASSLPEGGGLAFF. The CDR3 DNA is TGCGCCAGCAGCTTGCCTGAGGGCGGCGGATTAGCTTTCTTT.

J is TRBJ1-6 and V is TRBV5-1, with D possibly matching TRBD1 (5 bases). CDR3 length equals 14 residues. Germline V gene data show CDR1 as SGHRS and CDR2 as YFSETQ. Trimming shortened V by 3 bases and J by 9 bases, and 13 bases separated the two germline ends. The CDR3 nucleotides read TGCGCCAGCAGCTCTGACAGCCTTATTTCACCCCTCCACTTT. Its translation is CASSSDSLISPLHF. Supplemented by reference TRBV5-1 and TRBJ1-6, the full variable domain reads KAGVTQTPRYLIKTRGQQVTLSCSPISGHRSVSWYQQTPGQGLQFLFEYFSETQRNKGNFPGRFSGRQFSNSRSEMNVSTLELGDSALYLCASSSDSLISPLHFGNGTRLTVT.

In nucleotides, the CDR3 is TGTGCCAGCAGCTTGGGGCGGGGGCAGGGCGAAAACTACGAGCAGTACTTC. Translating it yields CASSLGRGQGENYEQYF. V usage is TRBV5-8 and J usage is TRBJ2-7; D perhaps matches TRBD2 (7 bases). CDR1 is SGHTS and CDR2 is YDEGEE in the germline V gene. The CDR3 sequence is 17 residues long. The V end lost 0 bases, the J end lost 3 bases, and 19 bases lay between the germline ends.

V gene TRBV30 combines with J gene TRBJ1-2; a possible D gene is TRBD1 (5 bases). Trimming left V 4 bases short and J 7 bases short, with 16 bases between. The length of the CDR3 is 13 residues. The V gene's germline CDR1 is GTSNPN and CDR2 SVGIG (reference sequence). The CDR3 DNA is TGTGCCTGGAAATGGCAGGGCGGAATTGGCTACACCTTC. Translating gives CAWKWQGGIGYTF.

CDR3 nucleotides: TGCGCCAGCAGCGAGGGCTCGAACACTGAAGCTTTCTTT. Encoded protein: CASSEGSNTEAFF. This sequence joins TRBV5-1 and TRBJ1-1; D is ambiguous. V lost 4 bases, J lost 1 base, and 8 bases lay in between. This CDR3 spans 13 amino acids. Germline CDR1 SGHRS, CDR2 YFSETQ.

The chain links TRBV9 to TRBJ2-5; D is undetermined. Trimming shortened V by 0 bases and J by 5 bases, and 8 bases separated the two germline ends. Germline CDR1 and CDR2: SGDLS and YYNGEE. The CDR3 sequence is 13 residues long. The CDR3 DNA sequence: TGTGCCAGCAGCGTAGCATCCCGGGAGACCCAGTACTTC. Translated, it gives CASSVASRETQYF.

This chain links TRBV18 with TRBJ2-5; D not resolved. The CDR3 runs to 14 residues. CDR1 and CDR2 from the germline V gene are KGHSH and LQKENI. V was pared by 1 base and J by 1 base, with 7 bases between. The CDR3, as DNA: TGTGCCAGCTCACCACTATCCCCCCAAGAGACCCAGTACTTC. Its translation: CASSPLSPQETQYF.

V and J are TRBV7-2 and TRBJ2-3; 9 bases are a match to TRBD1. V dropped 5 bases and J dropped 4; count of bases not matched to a gene: 13. The CDR3 has 17 amino acids. Per the germline V gene, CDR1 is SGHTA and CDR2 is FQGNSA. The CDR3: CASSPGTGPYMADTQYF. In DNA form, the CDR3 reads TGTGCCAGCAGCCCCGGGACAGGGCCTTACATGGCAGATACGCAGTATTTT. Together with reference TRBV7-2 and TRBJ2-3, the CDR3 gives the full variable domain: GAGVSQSPSNKVTEKGKDVELRCDPISGHTALYWYRQSLGQGLEFLIYFQGNSAPDKSGLPSDRFSAERTGGSVSTLTIQRTQQEDSAVYLCASSPGTGPYMADTQYFGPGTRLTVL.

This chain links TRBV6-5 with TRBJ1-2; no reliable D call. CDR1 and CDR2 from the germline V gene are MNHEY and SVGAGI. The CDR3 has 15 amino acids. The V end was cut by 0 bases, the J end by 4 bases, with 12 bases between. This CDR3 is CASSYSMGTSYGYTF. CDR3 nucleotides: TGTGCCAGCAGTTACTCGATGGGCACCTCCTATGGCTACACCTTC.

This clone is medium-sized. The chain combines TRBV30 with TRBJ2-1, with D maybe TRBD1 (5 bases). V was pared by 2 bases and J by 1 base, with 9 bases between. The CDR3 spans 14 residues. In germline, CDR1 is GTSNPN, CDR2 SVGIG (reference sequence). The CDR3 coding sequence is TGTGCCTGGAGTTTGGGGCAGTCCTACAATGAGCAGTTCTTC. As protein: CAWSLGQSYNEQFF.

V usage is TRBV18 and J usage is TRBJ2-7, with 12 bases lining up with TRBD2. Germline CDR1 and CDR2: KGHSH and LQKENI. V lost 8 bases and J lost 2; bases outside the gene matches: 4. This CDR3 comprises 14 residues. CDR3 nucleotide sequence: TGTGCCAGCCCTAGCGGGGGGGAGCCCTACGAGCAGTACTTC. As protein: CASPSGGEPYEQYF.

The genes are TRBV25-1 and TRBJ1-2; D is unclear. The CDR3 has 11 residues. Germline CDR1 reads MGHDK; CDR2 reads SYGVNS. V dropped 8 bases and J dropped 4 bases, with 8 bases sitting between them. The CDR3 DNA is TGTGCCAGCTCTCCGGGCTATGGCTACACCTTC. This translates into CASSPGYGYTF.

The CDR3 bases are TGTGCCTGGACTCCTCAGGGGCGGCGAGCTTTCTTT. Protein product: CAWTPQGRRAFF. The rearrangement uses TRBV30 and TRBJ1-1; the D gene is possibly TRBD1 (6 bases). This CDR3 has 12 amino acids. Germline CDR1 reads GTSNPN; CDR2 reads SVGIG (reference sequence). V lost 4 bases and J 10 bases, leaving 16 bases between the germline ends.

This chain uses TRBV18 with TRBJ1-2; weak D call: TRBD1 (6 bases). There are 15 residues in the CDR3. Trimming removed 4 bases from V and 0 bases from J, with 12 bases in between. The germline V gene has CDR1 KGHSH and CDR2 LQKENI. Written as DNA, the CDR3 is TGTGCCAGCTCACAACGGGACACTACTAACTATGGCTACACCTTC. This sequence encodes CASSQRDTTNYGYTF. Complete variable domain (other parts from reference TRBV18 and TRBJ1-2): NAGVMQNPRHLVRRRGQEARLRCSPMKGHSHVYWYRQLPEEGLKFMVYLQKENIIDESGMPKERFSAEFPKEGPSILRIQQVVRGDSAAYFCASSQRDTTNYGYTFGSGTRLTVV.

The chain has TRBV6-1 and TRBJ1-3, with a weak D call TRBD1 (6 bases). Trimming stripped 5 bases from V and 4 bases from J, with 18 bases between. From germline, CDR1 is MNHNS and CDR2 SASEGT. There are 16 residues in the CDR3. The CDR3 region is CASSQGTSFAGNTIYF. The DNA of the CDR3 is TGTGCCAGCAGTCAAGGGACAAGTTTCGCGGGAAACACCATATATTTT.

This chain connects TRBV7-2 to TRBJ2-5; D unresolved. Germline assignment: CDR1 SGHTA and CDR2 FQGNSA. The length of the CDR3 is 14 residues. V lost 2 bases and J lost 2, with 9 bases in between. CDR3 sequence: CASSLNWLQETQYF. DNA of the CDR3: TGTGCCAGCAGCTTAAACTGGTTACAAGAGACCCAGTACTTC.

The chain employs TRBV3-1 (or the pseudogene TRBV3-2) and TRBJ2-5, with 10 bases lining up with TRBD2. Trimming at V came to 6 bases and at J to 5 bases, leaving 6 bases not matched to a gene. The CDR3 has 14 amino acids. Germline V gene data show CDR1 as LGHDT and CDR2 as YNNKEL (reference sequence). CDR3 bases: TGTGCCAGCAGGGGACTAGCGCCATCCGAGACCCAGTACTTC. Translating it yields CASRGLAPSETQYF.

The V gene is TRBV5-1, the J gene TRBJ2-5; D is perhaps TRBD2 (6 bases). V dropped 6 bases and J dropped 1 base, with 16 bases sitting between them. Germline V CDR1 and CDR2: SGHRS, YFSETQ. This CDR3 contains 15 residues. The CDR3 coding sequence is TGCGCCAGCAAGCCCGAGGTGGGGGGCCAAGAGACCCAGTACTTC. Its protein is CASKPEVGGQETQYF.

The V gene is TRBV7-3, the J gene TRBJ2-4; TRBD2 matches at 8 bases. The CDR3 length is 16 residues. Germline assignment: CDR1 SGHTA and CDR2 FQGTGA. Unmatched junction bases numbered 7, after V lost 4 bases and J lost 2 bases. CDR3 protein: CASSSGPGGPKNIQYF. In nucleotides, the CDR3 is TGTGCCAGCAGCTCGGGGCCGGGGGGGCCCAAAAACATTCAGTACTTC.